Presented here are 23 T cell receptor beta chains from one specimen sequenced in a study of brain T cells in children with intractable seizures. Clones were read by immunoSEQ multiplex PCR, and TCRdb kept only the in-frame ones, dropping some. The repertoire holds approximately 110,000 clones, with 85% to 95% as singletons. The source was peripheral blood, collected at surgery. These receptor sequences come from a boy under three years old with hemimegalencephaly and intractable seizures.

Written as DNA, the CDR3 is TGTGCCACCAGTGACCCCCGGACTCCCTCTGGAAACACCATATATTTT. It specifies CATSDPRTPSGNTIYF. J is TRBJ1-3 and V is TRBV24-1, with unresolved D. Trimming pared 4 bases from V and 0 bases from J, leaving 12 bases between. This CDR3 region has 16 residues. Germline V CDR1 and CDR2: KGHDR, SFDVKD.

The chain employs TRBV6-2 or TRBV6-3 and TRBJ1-6, with TRBD1 as a possible D gene (5 bases). The CDR3 is made up of 13 amino acids. Per germline, CDR1 MNHEY and CDR2 SVGEGT. The V and J ends lost 5 bases and 9 bases respectively, with 11 bases between them. In DNA form, the CDR3 reads TGTGCCAGCAGTAGGGGACTCGGTTCACCCCTCCACTTT. Translating it yields CASSRGLGSPLHF.

The chain recombines TRBV4-2 with TRBJ1-5; TRBD1 is a possible D gene (5 bases). CDR1 LGHNA and CDR2 YNFKEQ come from the germline V gene. The CDR3 length is 14 residues. Trimming stripped 1 base from V and 7 bases from J, with 11 bases between. The CDR3 is CASSQVEGVQPQHF. The CDR3 DNA sequence: TGTGCCAGCAGCCAAGTGGAAGGGGTGCAGCCCCAGCATTTT.

The rearrangement uses TRBV20-1 and TRBJ2-7, with 10 bases aligning to TRBD2. J was trimmed by 3 bases and V by 3 bases; bases with no gene match: 11. The CDR3 totals 16 residues. Germline V lookup: CDR1 DFQATT, CDR2 SNEGSKA (reference sequence). CDR3 protein: CSASGLAGETVYEQYF. In DNA form, the CDR3 reads TGCAGTGCTAGTGGTCTAGCGGGAGAGACGGTCTACGAGCAGTACTTC.

V is TRBV6-5 and J is TRBJ2-7; D not resolved. The CDR3 extends over 13 amino acids. Per the germline V gene, CDR1 is MNHEY and CDR2 is SVGAGI. Trimming stripped 2 bases from V and 6 bases from J, with 11 bases between. CDR3 amino acids: CASSYGPPSEQYF. The CDR3 nucleotides read TGTGCCAGCAGTTACGGGCCTCCTAGCGAGCAGTACTTC.

To note about this clone: Different DNA sequences within this sample yield the same CDR3. The chain combines TRBV3-1 (or the pseudogene TRBV3-2) with TRBJ2-3; D is undetermined. The germline V and J ends were trimmed by 2 bases and 5 bases, with 5 bases remaining between them. This CDR3 contains 12 residues. CDR1 and CDR2 (germline): LGHDT, YNNKEL (reference sequence). DNA of the CDR3: TGTGCCAGCAGCCAACTAGGAGATACGCAGTATTTT. Amino acids: CASSQLGDTQYF.

There are a few counts of this clone. The chain joins TRBV11-2 to TRBJ2-2; D is ambiguous. Per germline, CDR1 SGHAT and CDR2 FQNNGV. This CDR3 has 14 amino acids. V was pared by 5 bases and J by 3 bases, with 10 bases between. The CDR3 nucleotides read TGTGCCAGCAGCCCTCGTGGGTACACCGGGGAGCTGTTTTTT. This encodes CASSPRGYTGELFF.

This chain joins TRBV6-4 and TRBJ2-6; TRBD1 might be the D (5 bases). The CDR3 consists of 14 residues. V gave up 4 bases and J gave up 1 base, with 5 bases separating them. Germline CDR1 is MRHNA and CDR2 is SNTAGT. Here the CDR3 DNA reads TGTGCCAGCAGTGGGACATCTGGGGCCAACGTCCTGACTTTC. Protein sequence: CASSGTSGANVLTF.

The chain is built from TRBV24-1 and TRBJ2-1; 11 nucleotides align to TRBD2. This CDR3 contains 17 residues. V gave up 0 bases and J gave up 0 bases; unmatched junction bases: 0. Germline V gives CDR1 KGHDR, CDR2 SFDVKD. This CDR3 is CATSDLTSGSSYNEQFF. The CDR3 coding sequence is TGTGCCACCAGTGATTTGACTAGCGGGAGCTCCTACAATGAGCAGTTCTTC.

This rearrangement joins TRBV9 to TRBJ2-2, with 9 bases aligning to TRBD2. Germline V gives CDR1 SGDLS, CDR2 YYNGEE. J lost 7 bases, V lost 2 bases, and 6 bases had no gene match. This CDR3 has 15 amino acids. The CDR3 DNA reads TGTGCCAGCAGCGTGGTAGCGGGAGTGGGCGGGGAGCTGTTTTTT. This translates into CASSVVAGVGGELFF.

V and J are TRBV5-1 and TRBJ2-3; D is perhaps TRBD2 (6 bases). The V end lost 3 bases, the J end lost 2 bases, and 10 bases lay between the germline ends. The CDR3 contains 14 residues. Germline CDR1 reads SGHRS; CDR2 reads YFSETQ. Here the CDR3 DNA reads TGCGCCAGCAGCTCCGGGACTCTCACAGATACGCAGTATTTT. This encodes CASSSGTLTDTQYF.

The chain couples TRBV6-6 to TRBJ1-1; D perhaps matches TRBD1 (6 bases). The CDR3 is 18 residues long. Germline CDR1 MNHNY, CDR2 SVGAGI (reference sequence). V was trimmed by 5 bases and J by 0 bases, leaving 22 bases between them. The CDR3 bases are TGTGCCAGCAGTCCCAGCCAGTGGGGGGGCCCCTTGAACACTGAAGCTTTCTTT. Protein: CASSPSQWGGPLNTEAFF.

This clone showed up just once. The chain employs TRBV29-1 and TRBJ1-1; no clear D gene. There are 13 residues in the CDR3. From germline, CDR1 is SQVTM and CDR2 ANQGSEA. Trimming removed 4 bases at V and 4 bases at J, with 13 bases between. CDR3 sequence: CSVGGWKGTEAFF. The CDR3 nucleotides are TGCAGCGTTGGGGGTTGGAAGGGCACTGAAGCTTTCTTT. The full variable domain, completed using reference TRBV29-1 and TRBJ1-1, is SAVISQKPSRDICQRGTSLTIQCQVDSQVTMMFWYRQQPGQSLTLIATANQGSEATYESGFVIDKFPISRPNLTFSTLTVSNMSPEDSSIYLCSVGGWKGTEAFFGQGTRLTVV.

The rearrangement links TRBV7-2 to TRBJ2-2; D remains ambiguous. This CDR3 has 13 residues. With 5 bases removed from V and 1 base from J, the gap between germline ends came to 5 bases. Germline V lookup: CDR1 SGHTA, CDR2 FQGNSA. The CDR3 bases are TGTGCCAGCAGCCCACAGAACACCGGGGAGCTGTTTTTT. This codes for CASSPQNTGELFF.

The chain employs TRBV6-2 or TRBV6-3 and TRBJ2-4; D is perhaps TRBD1 (6 bases). This CDR3 has 13 amino acids. Deletions cut 5 bases from V and 1 base from J, with 6 bases between. CDR1 and CDR2 (germline): MNHEY, SVGEGT. The CDR3 spells CASSDRAKNIQYF. CDR3 nucleotides: TGTGCCAGCAGTGACAGGGCCAAAAACATTCAGTACTTC.

J is TRBJ2-7 and V is TRBV11-1; D gene ambiguous. Germline CDR1 reads SGHAT; CDR2 reads FQDESV (reference sequence). V lost 4 bases to trimming and J lost 4 bases, with 11 bases between them. The CDR3 contains 13 residues. In DNA, the CDR3 is TGTGCCAGCAGCTCGGGTCCTCCTTACGAGCAGTACTTC. This codes for CASSSGPPYEQYF.

V usage is TRBV18 and J usage is TRBJ2-5; D could derive from TRBD1 or TRBD2 (5 bases each). Looked up from germline, CDR1 is KGHSH and CDR2 is LQKENI. The CDR3 spans 14 residues. V lost 6 bases, J lost 7 bases, and 18 bases lay in between. The CDR3 protein is CASSPNQGEGTQYF. In DNA, the CDR3 is TGTGCCAGCTCCCCAAATCAGGGTGAGGGGACCCAGTACTTC.

The chain uses TRBV2 and TRBJ2-7; maybe TRBD1 (6 bases). Per germline, CDR1 SNHLY and CDR2 FYNNEI. Trimming removed 3 bases from V and 0 bases from J, with 15 bases in between. CDR3 length equals 16 residues. The DNA for the CDR3 is TGTGCCAGCAGTGACCCAGGACAGTTTTCCTCCTACGAGCAGTACTTC. This translates into CASSDPGQFSSYEQYF. Full variable domain (outside the CDR3, taken from reference TRBV2 and TRBJ2-7): EPEVTQTPSHQVTQMGQEVILRCVPISNHLYFYWYRQILGQKVEFLVSFYNNEISEKSEIFDDQFSVERPDGSNFTLKIRSTKLEDSAMYFCASSDPGQFSSYEQYFGPGTRLTVT.

The rearrangement joins TRBV5-1 to TRBJ1-6; D perhaps matches TRBD1 (5 bases). Trimming stripped 0 bases from V and 5 bases from J, with 9 bases between. Germline V gene data show CDR1 as SGHRS and CDR2 as YFSETQ. The CDR3 spans 15 residues. This CDR3 is CASSLAGTDNSPLHF. The CDR3 DNA follows: TGCGCCAGCAGCTTGGCCGGGACTGATAATTCACCCCTCCACTTT. Variable domain in full (rest from reference TRBV5-1 and TRBJ1-6): KAGVTQTPRYLIKTRGQQVTLSCSPISGHRSVSWYQQTPGQGLQFLFEYFSETQRNKGNFPGRFSGRQFSNSRSEMNVSTLELGDSALYLCASSLAGTDNSPLHFGNGTRLTVT.

The chain employs TRBV28 and TRBJ2-1; 13 positions agree with TRBD2. V trimming: 8 bases; J trimming: 8 bases; junction bases outside the gene matches: 12. This CDR3 region has 16 residues. Per the germline V gene, CDR1 is MDHEN and CDR2 is SYDVKM. CDR3 in amino acids: CASGRPRGLAGYEQFF. In nucleotides, the CDR3 is TGTGCCAGCGGACGACCAAGGGGACTAGCGGGATATGAGCAGTTCTTC.

The rearrangement uses TRBV27 and TRBJ2-7; 7 positions agree with TRBD1. Germline V gene lookup returns CDR1 MNHEY and CDR2 SMNVEV (reference sequence). The CDR3 consists of 13 residues. The trim removed 2 bases at V and 6 bases at J, leaving 4 bases unmatched. CDR3 protein: CASSLIQGPEQYF. The CDR3 DNA reads as TGTGCCAGCAGTTTAATACAGGGGCCCGAGCAGTACTTC.

The chain couples TRBV30 to TRBJ1-6; no definite D call. CDR3 length equals 16 residues. Trimming took 3 bases from V and 7 from J, leaving 19 bases between them. The germline CDR1 and CDR2 sequences are GTSNPN and SVGIG (reference sequence). The CDR3 DNA reads as TGTGCCTGGAGCCAAAGCTTAAGTCGGGAGAATTCACCCCTCCACTTT. This encodes CAWSQSLSRENSPLHF.

The V and J genes are TRBV9 and TRBJ2-6, with D possibly TRBD2 on 7 matching bases. The V end lost 2 bases, the J end lost 4 bases, and 13 bases lay between the germline ends. Germline assignment: CDR1 SGDLS and CDR2 YYNGEE. The CDR3 runs to 16 residues. CDR3 sequence (DNA): TGTGCCAGCAGCGTCCGGGGGGCTGGCGGGGCCAACGTCCTGACTTTC. Residues: CASSVRGAGGANVLTF.